One and the same sample provided the 5 T cell receptor beta chains below, sequenced in a study of patients with pleural tuberculosis. MiXCR, applied by TCRdb to the reads, yields one record per CDR3 protein. Of around 50,000 distinct CDR3 sequences listed, about 6.8% are singletons. The receptors were sampled from a human donor with pleural tuberculosis.

This clonotype showed up many times. The gene calls are TRBV20-1 and TRBJ1-6; a weak D match, TRBD1 (6 bases). Germline loops: CDR1 DFQATT, CDR2 SNEGSKA (reference sequence). V was clipped by 0 bases and J by 10 bases, with 19 bases between them. The CDR3 has 16 residues. The CDR3 DNA reads TGCAGTGCTAGAGATCCCAGGGGCGCCCTCGGATCACCCCTCCACTTT. Residues: CSARDPRGALGSPLHF.

The chain combines TRBV11-2 with TRBJ1-4, with D uncertain. Germline CDR1 SGHAT, CDR2 FQNNGV. Trimming stripped 5 bases from V and 0 bases from J, with 4 bases between. The CDR3 sequence is 13 residues long. CDR3 coding DNA: TGTGCCAGCAGCCCGGCAACTAATGAAAAACTGTTTTTT. It is translated as CASSPATNEKLFF.

The chain links TRBV24-1 to TRBJ2-3, with D tentatively TRBD2 (6 bases). The CDR3 spans 14 residues. Trimming took off 2 bases at V and 4 bases at J, with 9 bases between the two ends. The germline V gene has CDR1 KGHDR and CDR2 SFDVKD. The CDR3 DNA reads TGTGCCACCAGTGATTCATCGGGGGCAGATACGCAGTATTTT. Protein sequence: CATSDSSGADTQYF.

This clonotype occurred many times. The chain carries TRBV28 and TRBJ2-7, with TRBD1 matching 7 bases. CDR1 is MDHEN and CDR2 is SYDVKM in the germline V gene. The ends lost 4 bases at V and 1 base at J; junction bases unmatched: 4. This CDR3 has 14 amino acids. CDR3 in DNA: TGTGCCAGCAGTTCCTTGACAGGGTCCTACGAGCAGTACTTC. It yields the protein CASSSLTGSYEQYF.

This clonotype was recorded at least ten times. The rearrangement uses TRBV27 and TRBJ2-7, with 7 bases fitting TRBD1. The CDR3 is 13 amino acids. Losses at the gene ends were 5 bases for V and 8 bases for J; bases not matched to a gene: 9. Per germline, CDR1 MNHEY and CDR2 SMNVEV (reference sequence). The CDR3 DNA sequence: TGTGCCAGCAGTGACCCGACAGGGTTAAAGCAGTACGTC. Its translation: CASSDPTGLKQYV.